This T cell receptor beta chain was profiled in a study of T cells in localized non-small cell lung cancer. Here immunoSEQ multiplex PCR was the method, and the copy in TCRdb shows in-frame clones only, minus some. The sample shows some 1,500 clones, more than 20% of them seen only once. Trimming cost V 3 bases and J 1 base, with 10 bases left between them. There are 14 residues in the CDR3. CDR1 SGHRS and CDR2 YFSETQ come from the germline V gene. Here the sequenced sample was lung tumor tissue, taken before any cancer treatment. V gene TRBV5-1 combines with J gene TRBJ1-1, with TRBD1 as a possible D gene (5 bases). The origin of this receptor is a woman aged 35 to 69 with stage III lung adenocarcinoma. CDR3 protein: CASSWGVENTEAFF. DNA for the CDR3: TGCGCCAGCAGCTGGGGGGTCGAGAACACTGAAGCTTTCTTT.